The clone carrying this TCR beta chain came up once. Sequencing was performed with immunoSEQ multiplex PCR; in TCRdb, only in-frame clones are kept and a portion is missing. The sample yields 340,000 or so clones, 83% seen once. These data come from a study of blood T cell repertoires in COVID-19. This CDR3 region has 18 residues. Source material: peripheral blood. This clonotype originated in a man aged 30 to 39 with active or convalescent COVID-19. This chain connects TRBV21-1 to TRBJ2-3; TRBD2 reflects the table's D call only, with no check against the DNA. TRBV21-1 is a known pseudogene. The CDR3 region has the DNA TGTGCCAGCAGCAAGAATCCGACTAGCGGGACTAGCACAGATACGCAGTATTTT. Translation: CASSKNPTSGTSTDTQYF.